These T cell receptor beta chains were read from a single sample in a study of Ad26.COV2.S vaccination and SARS-CoV-2 variants. Some clones are missing from TCRdb's copy, which holds only in-frame ones; the method was immunoSEQ multiplex PCR. This sample carries around 450,000 clones, 89% of them seen once, and the ten largest clones take 2.5% to 3%. The material sequenced was peripheral blood, taken in a trial of Ad26.COV2.S vaccine versus placebo. The receptors were sampled from a person between 18 and 65 years old who received the Ad26.COV2.S COVID-19 vaccine or a placebo. CDR3s include the opening cysteine and the closing phenylalanine or tryptophan.

v_gene	j_gene	CDR3aa
TRBV28	TRBJ1-2	CASMLVGAQTF
TRBV9	TRBJ2-2	CASSLRSGTVSGELFF
TRBV4-3	TRBJ2-5	CASSQGPLAPQETQYF
TRBV11-3	TRBJ1-2	CASSPDRDYGYTF
TRBV30	TRBJ1-2	CAWSEGRGNYGYTF
TRBV27	TRBJ1-2	CASSFGGAYGYTF
TRBV7-9	TRBJ2-1	CASRDQSYNEQFF
TRBV9	TRBJ1-1	CASTRMANTEAFF
TRBV27	TRBJ2-5	CASSSPGDPGETQYF
TRBV4-1	TRBJ1-2	CASSRPDRNYGYTF
TRBV6-1	TRBJ2-4	CASSDGVVNIQYF
TRBV5-6	TRBJ2-3	CASSLLRKGESDTQYF
TRBV29-1	TRBJ2-2	CSALLDMNTGELFF
TRBV18	TRBJ2-7	CASSPTGNHYEQYF
TRBV7-9	TRBJ1-2	CASSLAGDRVARGYTF
TRBV7-7	TRBJ2-1	CASSLDGNYNEQFF
TRBV28	TRBJ2-7	CASTQNRLDSYEQYF
TRBV29-1	TRBJ2-7	CSGGQGTYEQYF
TRBV28	TRBJ1-5	CVKLGQRQPQHF
TRBV9	TRBJ2-3	CASSVELAGGIAQYF
TRBV19	TRBJ1-5	CASGEVQPQHF
TRBV7-9	TRBJ2-3	CASGGEGRGDTQYF
TRBV18	TRBJ1-5	CASSPQQGRNQPQHF
TRBV4-2	TRBJ1-1	CASSHRSGIQNTEAFF
TRBV5-4	TRBJ2-7	CASSLNRGEQYF
TRBV7-2	TRBJ2-6	CASSLSVAGANVLTF
TRBV29-1	TRBJ2-7	CSVLGQYSYEQYF
TRBV7-6	TRBJ2-5	CASSLEGQETQYF
TRBV7-2	TRBJ1-1	CASSPYMVNTEAFF
TRBV5-4	TRBJ1-2	CASSLESGAGYTF
TRBV2	TRBJ2-7	CASSPGTAYEQYF
TRBV19	TRBJ1-1	CASSIDWANTEAFF
TRBV7-6	TRBJ2-7	CASSRPFGRGSYEQYF
TRBV3-1/TRBV3-2	TRBJ2-2	CASSKLNTGELFF
TRBV25-1	TRBJ2-3	CASSEARGGVDTQYF
TRBV28	TRBJ2-7	CASSLQGYEQYF
TRBV24-1	TRBJ2-5	CATSDPGQGSETQYF
TRBV11-2	TRBJ1-2	CASSPGQGNYGYTF